This TCR beta chain appears in the sequencing data of a study of spatial heterogeneity in lung cancer. Each molecule of TCR cDNA was tagged with one unique molecular identifier. TCRdb reprocessed the 5' RACE reads via MiXCR and lists one record per CDR3 protein. The table records over 50,000 distinct CDR3 sequences, roughly 6.6% of them present only once. Time point noted: sample taken at primary tumor resection. Extraction of whole RNA from tumor, nontumor lung or frozen PBMC preceded unsorted sequencing. After removal of 0 bases from V and 8 bases from J, the junction contained 6 bases not matched to a gene. This CDR3 is 15 amino acids long. Germline V gives CDR1 DFQATT, CDR2 SNEGSKA (reference sequence).

Sample: PBMCs, taken at surgery. This TCR was sampled from a female donor with early-stage non-small cell lung cancer. V and J are TRBV20-1 and TRBJ1-6; 8 positions match TRBD1. CDR3 sequence: CSARDQTGADSPLHF. In DNA form, the CDR3 reads TGCAGTGCTAGAGATCAGACAGGGGCGGATTCACCCCTCCACTTT.